What follows describes a single T cell receptor beta chain. Produced via immunoSEQ multiplex PCR; TCRdb's table is partial and in-frame only. The sample lists about 170,000 clones, around 80% occurring once. The V gene lost 4 bases and the J gene lost 4 bases, with 19 bases spanning the gap. The CDR3 has 15 residues. Germline V lookup: CDR1 GTSNPN, CDR2 SVGIG (reference sequence). The data stem from a study of blood T cell repertoires in COVID-19. Background on the study: The study drew acute and convalescent COVID-19 samples from the United States, Italy and Spain. PBMCs, B-cell-depleted T cells, or T cells were the source of the cDNA or gDNA that made up the material.

The chain carries TRBV30 and TRBJ1-2, with D tentatively TRBD1 (6 bases). Specimen: peripheral blood. The origin of this receptor is a woman between 70 and 85 years old with acute or convalescent COVID-19. The CDR3 DNA sequence: TGTGCCTGGACCTCGGTGGCAGGGGCGCCCTATGGCTACACCTTC. It is translated as CAWTSVAGAPYGYTF.